In this sample, the clone carrying this TCR beta chain turned up many times. Its antigen is still unknown. These data come from a study of T cells after yellow fever vaccination. The CDR3 has 13 residues. The V gene lost 5 bases and the J gene lost 6 bases, with 11 bases spanning the gap. By 5'RACE template switching, TCR cDNA was produced, with a universal primer site and UMIs added in the process. Via MiXCR, TCRdb re-called the 5' RACE reads, giving one row per CDR3 protein. This sample carries under 400,000 distinct CDR3 sequences, approximately 10% of them seen once, and the ten largest clones take around 20%. Study-wide results and limits: Abundant clonotypes from the bulk population could have been carried over as contaminants into FACS-sorted repertoires. Peaking on day 5 versus 15, the secondary response was faster but weaker. Re-detected after boosting: most primary clones, around 97% of CD4 and roughly 90% of CD8.

This chain connects TRBV12-3 or TRBV12-4 to TRBJ1-5; D is unresolved. The sequenced sample was PBMCs, obtained on the day of the first yellow fever vaccination. This clonotype was sampled from a man between 18 and 35 years old who received the YFV17D yellow fever vaccine. CDR3 amino acids: CASSVRVAQPQHF. The CDR3 DNA is TGTGCCAGCAGTGTCCGAGTGGCTCAGCCCCAGCATTTT.